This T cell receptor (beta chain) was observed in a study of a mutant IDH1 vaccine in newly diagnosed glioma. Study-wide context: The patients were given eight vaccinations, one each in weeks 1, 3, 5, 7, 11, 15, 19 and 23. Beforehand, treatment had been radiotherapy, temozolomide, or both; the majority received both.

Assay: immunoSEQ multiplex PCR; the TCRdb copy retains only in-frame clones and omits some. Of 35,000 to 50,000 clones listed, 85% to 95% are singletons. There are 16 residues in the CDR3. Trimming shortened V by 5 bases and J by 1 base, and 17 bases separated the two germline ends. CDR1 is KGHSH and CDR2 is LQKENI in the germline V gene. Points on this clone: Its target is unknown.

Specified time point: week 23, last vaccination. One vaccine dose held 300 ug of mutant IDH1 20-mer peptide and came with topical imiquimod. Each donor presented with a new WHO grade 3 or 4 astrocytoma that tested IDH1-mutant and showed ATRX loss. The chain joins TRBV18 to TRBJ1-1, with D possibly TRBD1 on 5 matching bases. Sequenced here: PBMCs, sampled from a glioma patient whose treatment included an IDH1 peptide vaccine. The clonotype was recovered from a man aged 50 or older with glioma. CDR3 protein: CASSSAFGTENTEAFF. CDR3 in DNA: TGTGCCAGCTCATCCGCCTTCGGGACGGAGAACACTGAAGCTTTCTTT.